Below are 28 T cell receptor beta chains sequenced from a single sample in a study of blood T cell repertoires in COVID-19. Here immunoSEQ multiplex PCR was the method, and the copy in TCRdb shows in-frame clones only, minus some. The table has a few hundred thousand clones, around 82% seen once. Sequencing used peripheral blood. These receptors were taken from a woman in her forties or fifties with acute or convalescent COVID-19.

The table lists this clone with a few counts. The rearrangement links TRBV11-3 to TRBJ1-1; 9 bases are shared with TRBD1. Trimming cost V 5 bases and J 5 bases; bases outside gene matches: 9. CDR3 size: 15 residues. From germline, CDR1 is SGHNT and CDR2 YENEEA. CDR3 nucleotides: TGTGCCAGCAGCCCGGGACAGGGAATGGTGACTGAAGCTTTCTTT. Translating it yields CASSPGQGMVTEAFF.

The V and J genes are TRBV5-4 and TRBJ2-5, with TRBD2 matching over 9 bases. The trim removed 0 bases at V and 5 bases at J, leaving 11 bases unmatched. CDR1 SGHNT and CDR2 YYREEE come from the germline V gene (reference sequence). The CDR3 has 17 residues. CDR3 DNA: TGTGCCAGCAGCTTGGGAAGTGCTAGCGGGATTGGGGAGACCCAGTACTTC. Translation: CASSLGSASGIGETQYF.

This clone turned up a few times. The V and J genes are TRBV7-9 and TRBJ2-5, with TRBD2 matching over 9 bases. There are 15 residues in the CDR3. Trimming removed 5 bases from V and 2 bases from J; junction bases left unmatched: 6. CDR1 and CDR2 (germline): SEHNR, FQNEAQ (reference sequence). The CDR3 DNA reads as TGTGCCAGCAGCCCCTGGACTAGCGCTCAAGAGACCCAGTACTTC. Its protein product is CASSPWTSAQETQYF. The complete variable domain, with remaining parts taken from reference TRBV7-9 and TRBJ2-5, reads DTGVSQNPRHKITKRGQNVTFRCDPISEHNRLYWYRQTLGQGPEFLTYFQNEAQLEKSRLLSDRFSAERPKGSFSTLEIQRTEQGDSAMYLCASSPWTSAQETQYFGPGTRLLVL.

V gene TRBV11-2 combines with J gene TRBJ1-1, with D possibly TRBD1 on 5 matching bases. Germline-derived CDR1 and CDR2 are SGHAT and FQNNGV. CDR3 length: 14 amino acids. The V gene lost 6 bases and the J gene lost 6 bases, with 17 bases spanning the gap. The DNA for the CDR3 is TGTGCCAGCAGGACTAGTGGGGGTCCGTCTGAAGCTTTCTTT. Translated: CASRTSGGPSEAFF.

The chain joins TRBV7-2 to TRBJ2-6, with 7 bases aligning to TRBD2. Germline V gene data show CDR1 as SGHTA and CDR2 as FQGNSA. Unmatched junction bases numbered 5, after V lost 5 bases and J lost 4 bases. The CDR3 spans 15 residues. The CDR3 sequence: CASSLLAVGANVLTF. CDR3 bases: TGTGCCAGCAGCCTTCTAGCGGTCGGGGCCAACGTCCTGACTTTC.

This clone has only a few counts. The chain combines TRBV29-1 with TRBJ1-1, with 10 bases identical to TRBD1. Germline V gene data show CDR1 as SQVTM and CDR2 as ANQGSEA. This CDR3 region has 15 residues. V shed 7 bases, J shed 3 bases, and the junction held 11 bases outside the gene matches. The CDR3: CSARGQGQRDTEAFF. The CDR3 region has the DNA TGCAGCGCCAGGGGACAGGGGCAGAGAGACACTGAAGCTTTCTTT.

This sequence joins TRBV7-2 and TRBJ1-2; D is possibly TRBD1 (5 bases). Trimming removed 4 bases at V and 8 bases at J, with 20 bases between. The CDR3 is 15 residues long. Germline CDR1 SGHTA, CDR2 FQGNSA. As DNA, the CDR3 is TGTGCCAGCAGCTCCCGGGGGAGTGATTCGAGGGGCTACACCTTC. It yields the protein CASSSRGSDSRGYTF.

The chain couples TRBV7-2 to TRBJ2-5; a weak D match, TRBD1 (6 bases). V lost 2 bases to trimming and J lost 4 bases, with 11 bases between them. The germline CDR1 and CDR2 sequences are SGHTA and FQGNSA. This CDR3 contains 14 residues. CDR3 amino acids: CASSLNRVGETQYF. As DNA, the CDR3 is TGTGCCAGCAGCTTAAACAGGGTAGGAGAGACCCAGTACTTC.

The chain has TRBV28 and TRBJ2-5; D is ambiguous. CDR1 MDHEN and CDR2 SYDVKM come from the germline V gene. V shed 5 bases and J shed 2 bases, with 18 bases lying between them. The CDR3 is made up of 16 amino acids. For the CDR3, the DNA is TGTGCCAGCAGTAGAGGAAGAGACCCTCTTCAAGAGACCCAGTACTTC. Protein product: CASSRGRDPLQETQYF.

V is TRBV19 and J is TRBJ1-1; 8 bases match TRBD1. Germline loops: CDR1 LNHDA, CDR2 SQIVND (reference sequence). The CDR3 is 16 residues long. Unmatched junction bases numbered 14, after V lost 7 bases and J lost 4 bases. This CDR3 reads CASTLDQGAFGTEAFF. DNA of the CDR3: TGTGCCAGTACCTTAGATCAGGGGGCATTCGGCACTGAAGCTTTCTTT.

V is TRBV25-1 and J is TRBJ2-3; 10 bases are a match to TRBD1. The CDR3 totals 16 residues. V trimming: 6 bases; J trimming: 4 bases; junction bases outside the gene matches: 10. CDR1 is MGHDK, CDR2 SYGVNS, per germline. The CDR3 loop reads CASSSVRDRGADTQYF. CDR3 DNA: TGTGCCAGCAGCTCCGTCCGGGACAGGGGTGCAGATACGCAGTATTTT.

This clone was observed a few times. This sequence joins TRBV6-2 or TRBV6-3 and TRBJ1-5; 9 bases are a match to TRBD1. There are 18 residues in the CDR3. With V trimmed by 8 bases and J by 4 bases, 18 bases remained unmatched. Germline V gene sequence: CDR1 MNHEY, CDR2 SVGEGT. The CDR3 reads CASRHRDRPGQGNQPQHF. CDR3 nucleotide sequence: TGTGCCAGCCGCCATAGGGACCGACCGGGACAGGGTAATCAGCCCCAGCATTTT.

The J gene is TRBJ2-5, the V gene TRBV6-6; TRBD1 agrees at 9 bases. V was pared by 5 bases and J by 3 bases, with 7 bases of the junction left unmatched. The CDR3 loop spans 15 amino acids. Germline V lookup: CDR1 MNHNY, CDR2 SVGAGI (reference sequence). CDR3 loop: CASSNRDRDEETQYF. DNA of the CDR3: TGTGCCAGCAGTAACCGGGACAGGGATGAAGAGACCCAGTACTTC.

This clone was counted a few times. The CDR3 sequence is CASSLGQGIGYTF. The CDR3 DNA reads as TGTGCCAGCAGCTTAGGACAGGGAATAGGCTACACCTTC. The chain joins TRBV7-3 to TRBJ1-2, with 8 bases aligning to TRBD1. The ends lost 2 bases at V and 8 bases at J; junction bases unmatched: 4. The V gene's germline CDR1 is SGHTA and CDR2 FQGTGA. The CDR3 extends over 13 amino acids.

In nucleotides, the CDR3 is TGTGCCAGTAGTTCATCCAGAGCTTTCTTT. Its protein is CASSSSRAFF. J is TRBJ1-1 and V is TRBV19; unclear D gene. Trimming left V 5 bases short and J 10 bases short, with 8 bases between. This CDR3 spans 10 amino acids. CDR1 LNHDA and CDR2 SQIVND come from the germline V gene (reference sequence).

The V gene is TRBV2, the J gene TRBJ2-1; TRBD2 matches 9 bases. This CDR3 is 14 amino acids long. With V trimmed by 8 bases and J by 8 bases, 10 bases remained unmatched. The germline gives CDR1 SNHLY, CDR2 FYNNEI. CDR3 sequence: CASSEGSGGYEQFF. For the CDR3, the DNA is TGTGCCAGCTCGGAGGGTAGCGGGGGCTATGAGCAGTTCTTC.

This chain links TRBV5-1 with TRBJ1-1, with D hard to call. The germline V gene encodes CDR1 SGHRS and CDR2 YFSETQ. This CDR3 spans 16 amino acids. V lost 0 bases and J 3 bases, leaving 15 bases between the germline ends. DNA of the CDR3: TGCGCCAGCAGCTTGGGGCGACTGGGTAGAGACACTGAAGCTTTCTTT. Its protein product is CASSLGRLGRDTEAFF.

This clone was detected a few times. The chain is built from TRBV7-2 and TRBJ2-3, with D maybe TRBD1 (5 bases). In germline, CDR1 is SGHTA, CDR2 FQGNSA. V was pared by 4 bases and J by 6 bases, with 11 bases between. CDR3 length equals 13 residues. The CDR3 DNA sequence: TGTGCCAGCAGCTCCACCAGGGCGGATACGCAGTATTTT. Protein sequence: CASSSTRADTQYF.

V usage is TRBV4-1 and J usage is TRBJ1-2; no firm D call. CDR3 length: 14 amino acids. Between the trimmed V and J ends, which lost 0 bases and 4 bases, there was a span of 9 bases. Per germline, CDR1 MGHRA and CDR2 YSYEKL. The CDR3 here is CASSQDSRLYGYTF. The CDR3 DNA reads TGCGCCAGCAGCCAAGATTCGCGTCTCTATGGCTACACCTTC.

The CDR3 here is CASSVVRTGSGTGELFF. The DNA of the CDR3 is TGTGCCAGCAGCGTAGTAAGAACAGGTTCGGGCACCGGGGAGCTGTTTTTT. J is TRBJ2-2 and V is TRBV5-5, with D perhaps TRBD1 (5 bases). Looked up from germline, CDR1 is SGHKS and CDR2 is YYEKEE (reference sequence). This CDR3 spans 17 amino acids. V dropped 4 bases and J dropped 4 bases, with 20 bases sitting between them.

The V call is TRBV29-1, the J call TRBJ1-1, with a weak D call TRBD1 (6 bases). Trimming took off 6 bases at V and 3 bases at J, with 11 bases between the two ends. This CDR3 has 12 amino acids. Germline V gives CDR1 SQVTM, CDR2 ANQGSEA. CDR3 bases: TGCAGCGTGCTACAGGGATACACTGAAGCTTTCTTT. This translates into CSVLQGYTEAFF.

V gene TRBV12-5 combines with J gene TRBJ2-5; a possible D gene is TRBD2 (7 bases). V lost 1 base and J lost 2, with 14 bases in between. CDR3 length equals 16 residues. Germline V gene lookup returns CDR1 LGHNT and CDR2 FRNRAP. CDR3 amino acids: CASGLGRGGAQETQYF. The CDR3 DNA follows: TGTGCTAGTGGTTTGGGAAGGGGGGGGGCTCAAGAGACCCAGTACTTC.

The chain is built from TRBV29-1 and TRBJ2-1; 8 bases agree with TRBD1. Looked up from germline, CDR1 is SQVTM and CDR2 is ANQGSEA. This CDR3 region has 14 residues. V dropped 7 bases and J dropped 0; count of bases not matched to a gene: 5. The CDR3 bases are TGCAGCGCACGGACAGGGAGCTCCTACAATGAGCAGTTCTTC. It translates to CSARTGSSYNEQFF.

The chain carries TRBV6-5 and TRBJ1-1; a weak D match, TRBD1 (6 bases). Germline-derived CDR1 and CDR2 are MNHEY and SVGAGI. V lost 7 bases, J lost 4 bases, and 19 bases lay in between. The CDR3 runs 15 residues. This chain's CDR3 is CASTTLPRTATEAFF. The CDR3 DNA reads as TGTGCCAGCACTACCTTGCCCAGGACAGCCACTGAAGCTTTCTTT.

V and J are TRBV27 and TRBJ1-1; possibly TRBD1 for D (5 bases). Per germline, CDR1 MNHEY and CDR2 SMNVEV (reference sequence). The CDR3 loop spans 13 amino acids. With 7 bases removed from V and 5 bases from J, the gap between germline ends came to 14 bases. The DNA for the CDR3 is TGTGCCAGCAAGGGGCAGCAGTTTACTGAAGCTTTCTTT. Its translation: CASKGQQFTEAFF.

This clone showed up many times. CDR3 sequence reads: CASSNHDRGKGNQPQHF. The CDR3 coding sequence is TGTGCCAGCAGCAACCATGACAGGGGGAAGGGTAATCAGCCCCAGCATTTT. The V call is TRBV21-1, the J call TRBJ1-5; the table assigns TRBD1, which was not confirmed against the DNA. TRBV21-1 corresponds to a pseudogene. This CDR3 spans 17 amino acids.

The genes are TRBV4-2 and TRBJ1-2, with D uncertain. Trimming shortened V by 0 bases and J by 4 bases, and 12 bases separated the two germline ends. CDR3 size: 15 residues. Per germline, CDR1 LGHNA and CDR2 YNFKEQ. As DNA, the CDR3 is TGTGCCAGCAGCCAAGAAGGCTCAGGAAGCTATGGCTACACCTTC. Protein sequence: CASSQEGSGSYGYTF.

V usage is TRBV23-1 and J usage is TRBJ1-5; perhaps TRBD1 as D (5 bases). TRBV23-1 is reported as an ORF; its role is uncertain. This CDR3 contains 14 residues. The V and J ends lost 0 bases and 4 bases respectively, with 7 bases between them. The CDR3 DNA is TGCGCCAGCAGTCAATCCGGGGGGAATCAGCCCCAGCATTTT. It is translated as CASSQSGGNQPQHF.